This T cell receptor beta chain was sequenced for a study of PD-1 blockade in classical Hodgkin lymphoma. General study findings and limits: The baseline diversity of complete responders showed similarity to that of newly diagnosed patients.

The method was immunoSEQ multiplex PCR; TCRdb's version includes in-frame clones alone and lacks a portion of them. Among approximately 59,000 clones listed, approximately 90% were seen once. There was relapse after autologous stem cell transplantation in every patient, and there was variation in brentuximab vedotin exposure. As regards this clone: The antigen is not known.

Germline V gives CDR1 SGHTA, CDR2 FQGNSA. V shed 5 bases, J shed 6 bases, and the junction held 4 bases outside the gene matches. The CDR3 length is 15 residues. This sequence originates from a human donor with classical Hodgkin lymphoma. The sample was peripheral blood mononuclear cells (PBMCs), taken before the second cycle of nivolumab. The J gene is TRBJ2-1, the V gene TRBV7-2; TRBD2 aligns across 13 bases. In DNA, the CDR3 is TGTGCCAGCAGCCTGGGACTAGCGGGACGCAATGAGCAGTTCTTC. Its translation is CASSLGLAGRNEQFF. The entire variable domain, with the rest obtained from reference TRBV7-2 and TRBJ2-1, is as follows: GAGVSQSPSNKVTEKGKDVELRCDPISGHTALYWYRQSLGQGLEFLIYFQGNSAPDKSGLPSDRFSAERTGGSVSTLTIQRTQQEDSAVYLCASSLGLAGRNEQFFGPGTRLTVL.